These 8 T cell receptor beta chains originate from one sample sequenced in a study of patients and donors after allogeneic stem cell transplantation. From the RT-PCR reads, TCRdb called clonotypes with MiXCR, one entry per CDR3 protein. Altogether over 65,000 distinct CDR3 sequences are present, approximately 25% being singletons, with the ten largest covering approximately 25%. Sequenced: blood, either unsorted or a sorted T cell fraction (not recorded which). Source of these receptors: a human donor who was either an allogeneic HSCT recipient or a stem cell or donor lymphocyte infusion donor (not recorded which). It is not recorded whose cells these are; they may come from a transplant donor.

The chain combines TRBV20-1 with TRBJ2-7; D gene ambiguous. CDR3 size: 15 residues. V lost 1 base, J lost 0 bases, and 13 bases lay in between. Looked up from germline, CDR1 is DFQATT and CDR2 is SNEGSKA (reference sequence). In nucleotides, the CDR3 is TGCAGTGCTAGAGGACTCTTCTTAACCTCCTACGAGCAGTACTTC. Amino acids: CSARGLFLTSYEQYF.

This clonotype was seen at least ten times. V and J are TRBV5-1 and TRBJ2-3; 12 bases are a match to TRBD2. Per germline, CDR1 SGHRS and CDR2 YFSETQ. V lost 3 bases, J lost 4 bases, and 6 bases stayed unmatched. This CDR3 spans 16 amino acids. The CDR3 sequence is CASSSTSGSVADTQYF. In DNA, the CDR3 is TGCGCCAGCAGCTCGACTAGCGGGAGTGTCGCAGATACGCAGTATTTT.

The genes are TRBV29-1 and TRBJ2-7; weak D call: TRBD1 (6 bases). Germline V gives CDR1 SQVTM, CDR2 ANQGSEA. The CDR3 consists of 14 residues. V was pared by 5 bases and J by 1 base, with 15 bases between. The CDR3 bases are TGCAGCGTTAGGGCAGTAGACAGGTCCTACGAGCAGTACTTC. Translated, it gives CSVRAVDRSYEQYF.

The chain combines TRBV6-1 with TRBJ1-5; D ambiguous. V lost 4 bases to trimming and J lost 3 bases, with 7 bases between them. CDR3 length: 13 residues. Germline loops: CDR1 MNHNS, CDR2 SASEGT. In DNA form, the CDR3 reads TGTGCCAGCAGTGGTCAATACAATCAGCCCCAGCATTTT. Translated, it gives CASSGQYNQPQHF.

This clonotype was found once. This chain connects TRBV5-1 to TRBJ2-3; unclear D gene. The CDR3 sequence is 12 residues long. V was pared by 4 bases and J by 0 bases, with 3 bases between. CDR1 is SGHRS, CDR2 YFSETQ, per germline. CDR3 sequence reads: CASSRSTDTQYF. The CDR3 region has the DNA TGCGCCAGCAGCCGCAGCACAGATACGCAGTATTTT. The full variable domain, its missing parts supplied by reference TRBV5-1 and TRBJ2-3, is KAGVTQTPRYLIKTRGQQVTLSCSPISGHRSVSWYQQTPGQGLQFLFEYFSETQRNKGNFPGRFSGRQFSNSRSEMNVSTLELGDSALYLCASSRSTDTQYFGPGTRLTVL.

This clonotype has just a few counts. The gene calls are TRBV19 and TRBJ1-5; D possibly corresponds to TRBD1 (5 bases). Trimming pared 3 bases from V and 2 bases from J, leaving 5 bases between. The CDR3 spans 13 residues. Germline V gene lookup returns CDR1 LNHDA and CDR2 SQIVND (reference sequence). CDR3 nucleotides: TGTGCCAGTAGTATCAGGGGCAATCAGCCCCAGCATTTT. Residues: CASSIRGNQPQHF. Using reference TRBV19 and TRBJ1-5 for the parts outside the CDR3, the full variable domain is DGGITQSPKYLFRKEGQNVTLSCEQNLNHDAMYWYRQDPGQGLRLIYYSQIVNDFQKGDIAEGYSVSREKKESFPLTVTSAQKNPTAFYLCASSIRGNQPQHFGDGTRLSIL.

The rearrangement joins TRBV5-1 to TRBJ1-1; D might be TRBD1 (5 bases). The CDR3 loop spans 16 amino acids. Germline V lookup: CDR1 SGHRS, CDR2 YFSETQ. V was cut by 0 bases and J by 4 bases, with 16 bases left in between. Here the CDR3 reads CASSLEPRESGTEAFF. The CDR3 coding sequence is TGCGCCAGCAGCTTGGAACCCAGGGAGTCTGGCACTGAAGCTTTCTTT.

The sample holds a few counts of this clonotype. CDR3 bases: TGTGCCAGCAGTGAAGGGCCGGACAGGGACTATGGCTACACCTTC. It codes for CASSEGPDRDYGYTF. The V call is TRBV6-1, the J call TRBJ1-2, with 8 bases identical to TRBD1. The CDR3 covers 15 residues. Germline loops: CDR1 MNHNS, CDR2 SASEGT. With V trimmed by 1 base and J by 3 bases, 4 bases remained unmatched.